The clone carrying this T cell receptor (beta chain) came up a few times. The antigen is not known. The CDR3 runs 14 residues. After removal of 3 bases from V and 6 bases from J, the junction contained 1 base not matched to a gene. Looked up from germline, CDR1 is DFQATT and CDR2 is SNEGSKA (reference sequence). Naive CD4+ cells had CD25+ Tregs removed. Broader study findings: The larger cohort examined one V-J beta rearrangement, not whole repertoires. In terms of TCR gene usage, tumor memory CD4+ T cells clustered together with blood and lymph node memory CD4+ cells, as well as with lymph node naive CD4+ cells.

Semi-nested PCR with Nested Universal Primer A followed constant-region reverse priming of full-length variable regions. TCRdb itself ran the 5' RACE reads through MiXCR, one entry per CDR3 protein. The sample consists of 45,000 to 55,000 distinct CDR3 sequences, approximately 23% of them appearing once. This receptor was taken from a female donor with breast cancer. Sequenced: tumor-infiltrating naive CD4+ T cells sorted from the breast tumor. Indicated subset: naive CD4+ T cells, CD4+CD45RA+CD25-. This chain connects TRBV20-1 to TRBJ2-2, with 13 bases that match TRBD2. CDR3 loop: CSARTSGRSGELFF. CDR3 DNA sequence: TGCAGTGCTAGGACTAGCGGGAGGTCCGGGGAGCTGTTTTTT.